This entry features one T cell receptor (beta chain) sequence. This sample is part of a study of shared clonotypes between healthy human individuals. Each replicate PCR on the sorted subsets used 150 to 200 ng DNA (roughly 30,000 T cell genomes). Sequencing was performed with immunoSEQ multiplex PCR; in TCRdb, only in-frame clones are kept and a portion is missing. The table includes about 2.1 million clones, just under 95% detected once. It was CD45RO-negative cells, positively selected for CCR7, that made up naive CD8 cells, with terminally differentiated effector memory CD45RA+ cells excluded. V gave up 0 bases and J gave up 5 bases, with 16 bases separating them. Germline loops: CDR1 LNHNV, CDR2 YYDKDF (reference sequence). This CDR3 has 17 amino acids.

This clonotype was sampled from a man aged 18 to 30 in good health. Some clones in this sample may be carry-over from other donors' samples. The V call is TRBV15, the J call TRBJ2-2; D may be TRBD2 (7 bases). The sequenced sample was naive CD8+ T cells from PBMCs. In DNA, the CDR3 is TGTGCCACCAGCAGAGAGTTGGAGGGGGGGAGGACCGGGGAGCTGTTTTTT. This encodes CATSRELEGGRTGELFF.